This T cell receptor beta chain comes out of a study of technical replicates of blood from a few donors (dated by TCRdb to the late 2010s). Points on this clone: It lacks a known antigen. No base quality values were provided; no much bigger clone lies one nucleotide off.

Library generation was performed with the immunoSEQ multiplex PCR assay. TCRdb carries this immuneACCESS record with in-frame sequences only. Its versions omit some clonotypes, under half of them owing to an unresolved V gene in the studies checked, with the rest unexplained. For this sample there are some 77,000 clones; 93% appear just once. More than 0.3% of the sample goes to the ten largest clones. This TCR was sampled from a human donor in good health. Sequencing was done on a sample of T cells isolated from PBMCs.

The DNA sequence follows: TGTGCCAGTAGCCCGACAGGGACTAACTATGGCTACACCTTC. It translates to CASSPTGTNYGYTF. Rearrangement joined TRBV19 to TRBJ1-2; 7 bases in between match TRBD1. Sequences LNHDA (CDR1) and SQIVND (CDR2) are obtained from the germline V gene (reference sequence). V is trimmed back by 6 bases and J by 0 bases, and the junction contains 4 bases that no gene match accounts for. The CDR3 spans 14 residues, from the cysteine through the phenylalanine. Here the CDR3 DNA is all that survives: 42 bases in frame from base 1.